This TCR beta chain is drawn from a study of T cell responses to AZD1222 COVID-19 vaccine. Study results and limitations: Seropositivity was recorded at baseline in only six AZD1222 recipients.

TCRdb's copy holds only in-frame clones and misses some; the assay was immunoSEQ multiplex PCR. The sample shows around 200,000 clones, 90% to 95% of them seen only once. Comment on this clone: What it binds is not known.

Germline CDR1 reads LNHDA; CDR2 reads SQIVND (reference sequence). There are 17 residues in the CDR3. V lost 5 bases and J lost 2; bases outside the gene matches: 7. J is TRBJ2-3 and V is TRBV19, with 13 positions matching TRBD2. The receptor's source is an adult who received the AZD1222 COVID-19 vaccine. The material was peripheral blood, obtained 28 days after the second AZD1222 dose. The CDR3 spells CASSAQLAGGTTDTQYF. In nucleotides, the CDR3 is TGTGCCAGTAGTGCACAACTAGCGGGGGGGACCACAGATACGCAGTATTTT.